This T cell receptor beta chain was sequenced during a study of beta chain features in type 1 diabetes. General study findings and limits: VDJ junctions in type 1 diabetes patients carried more deletions and fewer insertions.

The ends were cut back, 1 base at V and 5 bases at J, with 18 bases in the middle. The V gene's germline CDR1 is SGHTA and CDR2 FQGTGA. The CDR3 spans 17 residues. The collection from each donor was one heparinised blood draw averaging roughly 100 mL. Markers CD45RO/CCR7/CD25/CD127/CD95/CD27 served to sort CD4+ naive, central memory, regulatory and stem cell-like memory cells. Sorted populations all exceeded 95% purity. The authors reverse transcribed all of the isolated RNA, so sequencing captured expressed TCRB transcripts. Using immunoSEQ multiplex PCR, the repertoire was profiled, and TCRdb retains in-frame clones only, with some absent. The profile shows roughly 40,000 clones, roughly 49% of them singletons. The table lists this clone with a few counts. Its matching antigen is unknown.

The clonotype comes from a young woman in good health. The source material was central memory CD4+ T cells from blood. The rearrangement links TRBV7-3 to TRBJ1-5; D gene unclear. The CDR3: CASSLIPVLGRDQPQHF. Here the CDR3 DNA reads TGTGCCAGCAGCTTAATTCCGGTTTTGGGTCGGGATCAGCCCCAGCATTTT.